This T cell receptor (beta chain) was identified in a study of blood T cell repertoires in COVID-19. Original processing notes: The assay estimated nucleated cells by amplifying reference gene primers. Generated by immunoSEQ multiplex PCR, the TCRdb table keeps only in-frame clones and is missing some. V and J calls and clone size follow that table, whereas D and trimming were derived from the DNA. The top ten hold about 1.9% of the sample, which has around 140,000 clones, roughly 69% seen once. The source material was peripheral blood. This sequence was found in a woman aged 70-85 years with acute or convalescent COVID-19.

The CDR3 sequence is CASSRAGMSSYEQYF. CDR3 coding DNA: TGTGCCAGCTCGCGGGCAGGAATGAGCTCCTACGAGCAGTACTTC. V is TRBV18 and J is TRBJ2-7; TRBD2 is a possible D gene (5 bases). V was clipped by 6 bases and J by 0 bases, with 15 bases between them. This CDR3 is 15 amino acids long. In germline, CDR1 is KGHSH, CDR2 LQKENI.